These 20 T cell receptor beta chains share one sample of origin, sequenced in a study of blood T cell repertoires in COVID-19. The assay was immunoSEQ multiplex PCR, and TCRdb's table has in-frame clones only and misses some. The sample yields some 200,000 clones, 88% seen once. Sequenced input: peripheral blood. The receptors come from a man in his forties or fifties with active or convalescent COVID-19.

The J gene is TRBJ1-2, the V gene TRBV21-1; the table's D call TRBD1 went unverified against the DNA. TRBV21-1 is shown as a pseudogene. The CDR3 is 14 residues long. The CDR3 loop reads CASSKDTPNYGYTF. The CDR3 bases are TGTGCCAGCAGCAAGGACACCCCTAACTATGGCTACACCTTC.

This chain connects TRBV18 to TRBJ2-3; D is undetermined. The V and J ends lost 3 bases and 3 bases respectively, with 4 bases between them. CDR1 is KGHSH and CDR2 is LQKENI in the germline V gene. The CDR3 length is 12 residues. The chain's CDR3 is CASSPQTDTQYF. CDR3 bases: TGTGCCAGCTCACCTCAGACAGATACGCAGTATTTT.

This rearrangement joins TRBV7-9 to TRBJ1-1; 10 nucleotides line up with TRBD1. The CDR3 runs 15 residues. Germline CDR1 is SEHNR and CDR2 is FQNEAQ (reference sequence). V lost 5 bases to trimming and J lost 3 bases; unmatched junction nucleotides: 6. The CDR3 region is CASSRRTGGDTEAFF. CDR3 nucleotide sequence: TGTGCCAGCAGCCGAAGGACAGGGGGAGACACTGAAGCTTTCTTT. Supplemented by reference TRBV7-9 and TRBJ1-1, the full variable domain reads DTGVSQNPRHKITKRGQNVTFRCDPISEHNRLYWYRQTLGQGPEFLTYFQNEAQLEKSRLLSDRFSAERPKGSFSTLEIQRTEQGDSAMYLCASSRRTGGDTEAFFGQGTRLTVV.

Only a few counts were recorded for this clone. The chain is built from TRBV20-1 and TRBJ2-7, with D perhaps TRBD1 (5 bases). The CDR3 runs to 12 residues. Germline CDR1 and CDR2: DFQATT and SNEGSKA (reference sequence). With 3 bases removed from V and 3 bases from J, the gap between germline ends came to 9 bases. Written as DNA, the CDR3 is TGCAGTGCTAGTAGGGGATTCTACGAGCAGTACTTC. Protein product: CSASRGFYEQYF.

This rearrangement joins TRBV4-1 to TRBJ1-5; a weak D match, TRBD1 (5 bases). The V gene's germline CDR1 is MGHRA and CDR2 YSYEKL. The CDR3 has 16 residues. The V end lost 4 bases, the J end lost 2 bases, and 15 bases lay between the germline ends. CDR3 bases: TGCGCCAGCAGCCCAACTGGACATCCCGGCAATCAGCCCCAGCATTTT. It encodes CASSPTGHPGNQPQHF.

To note about this clone: Other DNA sequences in this specimen translate into the identical CDR3. The chain joins TRBV5-1 to TRBJ2-1; the D is unclear. With 0 bases removed from V and 0 bases from J, the gap between germline ends came to 10 bases. Looked up from germline, CDR1 is SGHRS and CDR2 is YFSETQ. The CDR3 is 16 amino acids. The CDR3 nucleotides read TGCGCCAGCAGCTTGGTGGCAGCTAGCTCCTACAATGAGCAGTTCTTC. Its protein product is CASSLVAASSYNEQFF.

This clone has a handful of counts. The rearrangement links TRBV7-2 to TRBJ1-1; weak D call: TRBD1 (5 bases). Germline values: CDR1 SGHTA, CDR2 FQGNSA. Trimming cost V 3 bases and J 1 base, with 15 bases left between them. This CDR3 region has 16 residues. CDR3 DNA: TGTGCCAGCAGCTTGAGCGGGGGAGAATGGAACACTGAAGCTTTCTTT. Translated: CASSLSGGEWNTEAFF.

The rearrangement uses TRBV27 and TRBJ1-2; 8 nucleotides align to TRBD1. The CDR3 is 12 amino acids. With V trimmed by 4 bases and J by 8 bases, 3 bases remained unmatched. The V gene's germline CDR1 is MNHEY and CDR2 SMNVEV (reference sequence). In nucleotides, the CDR3 is TGTGCCAGCAGTTCAGGGGGCCGGGGCTACACCTTC. It translates to CASSSGGRGYTF.

The chain combines TRBV28 with TRBJ2-3; D might be TRBD2 (5 bases). The CDR3 sequence is 16 residues long. The V gene lost 6 bases and the J gene lost 0 bases, with 16 bases spanning the gap. The V gene's germline CDR1 is MDHEN and CDR2 SYDVKM. CDR3 region: CASSSRTLRSTDTQYF. In nucleotides, the CDR3 is TGTGCCAGCAGCTCCAGGACTCTAAGGAGCACAGATACGCAGTATTTT.

A single count supports this clone. This chain joins TRBV7-2 and TRBJ2-5; TRBD2 is a possible D gene (6 bases). The CDR3 loop spans 16 amino acids. V was shortened by 5 bases and J by 2 bases, with 18 bases between the two germline ends. Per germline, CDR1 SGHTA and CDR2 FQGNSA. For the CDR3, the DNA is TGTGCCAGCAGCGCGAGCTCTAGCGAGGGGCAAGAGACCCAGTACTTC. This gives the protein CASSASSSEGQETQYF.

This clone was detected only a few times. The chain links TRBV6-5 to TRBJ1-3; D call uncertain. CDR1 is MNHEY and CDR2 is SVGAGI in the germline V gene. The CDR3 has 11 residues. The V and J ends lost 11 bases and 0 bases respectively, with 5 bases between them. CDR3 sequence reads: CAAHSGNTIYF. DNA of the CDR3: TGTGCCGCACACTCTGGAAACACCATATATTTT.

The J gene is TRBJ2-2, the V gene TRBV7-2; 8 nucleotides line up with TRBD1. V gave up 4 bases and J gave up 2 bases; unmatched junction bases: 6. This CDR3 comprises 16 residues. Germline V lookup: CDR1 SGHTA, CDR2 FQGNSA. Written as DNA, the CDR3 is TGTGCCAGCAGCTACGGGACAGGCAGAAACACCGGGGAGCTGTTTTTT. Amino acids: CASSYGTGRNTGELFF.

The CDR3: CASSTRAGGSTDTQYF. CDR3 sequence (DNA): TGTGCCAGCAGCACTCGAGCGGGAGGGAGCACAGATACGCAGTATTTT. This chain links TRBV3-1 (or the pseudogene TRBV3-2) with TRBJ2-3; 10 nucleotides align to TRBD2. This CDR3 region has 16 residues. Germline CDR1 and CDR2: LGHDT and YNNKEL (reference sequence). V dropped 5 bases and J dropped 0; count of bases not matched to a gene: 5.

The V and J genes are TRBV6-5 and TRBJ2-1, with TRBD1 matching 7 bases. This CDR3 spans 14 amino acids. With V trimmed by 8 bases and J by 2 bases, 6 bases remained unmatched. Germline CDR1 and CDR2: MNHEY and SVGAGI. The CDR3 DNA follows: TGTGCCAGCTCACGGACAGGCCCCTACAATGAGCAGTTCTTC. This codes for CASSRTGPYNEQFF.

The V call is TRBV28, the J call TRBJ1-1; D gene unclear. Germline-derived CDR1 and CDR2 are MDHEN and SYDVKM. The CDR3 is made up of 14 amino acids. V gave up 7 bases and J gave up 0 bases, with 12 bases separating them. In nucleotides, the CDR3 is TGTGCCAGCACCCTAGTTAGAATGAACACTGAAGCTTTCTTT. This gives the protein CASTLVRMNTEAFF.

The V call is TRBV4-2, the J call TRBJ2-7; 9 bases fit TRBD1. CDR3 length: 16 residues. V shed 4 bases, J shed 2 bases, and the junction held 9 bases outside the gene matches. The germline CDR1 and CDR2 sequences are LGHNA and YNFKEQ. CDR3 nucleotides: TGTGCCAGCAGCCCGCGGCCGGGACAGGGAACCTACGAGCAGTACTTC. Protein product: CASSPRPGQGTYEQYF.

The V gene is TRBV6-5, the J gene TRBJ2-1; the match to TRBD2 covers 10 bases. The CDR3 has 13 residues. Trimming cost V 5 bases and J 6 bases; bases outside gene matches: 1. The germline CDR1 and CDR2 sequences are MNHEY and SVGAGI. CDR3 coding DNA: TGTGCCAGCAGTCGGACTAGCGGCAATGAGCAGTTCTTC. This encodes CASSRTSGNEQFF.

The chain carries TRBV7-9 and TRBJ2-1, with 12 positions matching TRBD2. V lost 5 bases and J lost 7; bases outside the gene matches: 9. The CDR3 extends over 16 amino acids. Germline lookup yields CDR1 SEHNR and CDR2 FQNEAQ (reference sequence). This chain's CDR3 is CASSERLAGVFNEQFF. The CDR3 DNA reads TGTGCCAGCAGCGAAAGACTAGCGGGAGTCTTTAATGAGCAGTTCTTC.

The rearrangement links TRBV6-1 to TRBJ2-7; maybe TRBD1 (5 bases). The CDR3 length is 14 residues. Between the trimmed V and J ends, which lost 2 bases and 2 bases, there was a span of 10 bases. Germline assignment: CDR1 MNHNS and CDR2 SASEGT. This chain's CDR3 is CASSENRIAYEQYF. The CDR3 coding sequence is TGTGCCAGCAGTGAAAACAGGATAGCCTACGAGCAGTACTTC.

The chain links TRBV12-5 to TRBJ1-5; D perhaps matches TRBD1 (5 bases). The CDR3 consists of 15 residues. Germline V gene data show CDR1 as LGHNT and CDR2 as FRNRAP. Trimming cost V 1 base and J 3 bases, with 10 bases left between them. This CDR3 is CASGLERGPNQPQHF. In DNA, the CDR3 is TGTGCTAGTGGTTTGGAAAGGGGCCCCAATCAGCCCCAGCATTTT.